The clone carrying this T cell receptor (beta chain) has a count of ten or more. The data belong to a study of T cells in Graves' hyperthyroidism and ophthalmopathy. Amplified TCR beta CDR3 regions derived from RNA transcripts. HTBI primers were employed in a first-round RT-PCR of the TCR CDR3. A single record per CDR3 protein comes from TCRdb applying MiXCR to the multiplex PCR reads. The table has around 520,000 distinct CDR3 sequences, about 15% seen once. V lost 4 bases and J 2 bases, leaving 17 bases between the germline ends. The germline CDR1 and CDR2 sequences are SGHAT and FQNNGV. The CDR3 covers 16 residues.

Sequencing was performed on blood. The chain is built from TRBV11-2 and TRBJ1-1; D unclear. The sequence came from a middle-aged woman with Graves' hyperthyroidism. CDR3 residues: CASSSPPAGENTEAFF. CDR3 in DNA: TGTGCCAGCAGCTCCCCCCCGGCCGGGGAAAACACTGAAGCTTTCTTT.